A single sample gave rise to the 20 T cell receptor beta chains below, sequenced in a study of blood T cells in healthy people across ages. For the second PCR, which ran for about 7 to 11 cycles, a sample-barcoded 5' primer and a J-beta primer mix were used. One entry per CDR3 protein, called by TCRdb with MiXCR from the 5' RACE reads. This sample has 700,000 to 800,000 distinct CDR3 sequences, with roughly 44% found just once. Sequencing was carried out using blood. The receptors shown here come from a woman in her sixties in good health.

This chain joins TRBV10-3 and TRBJ2-5; TRBD2 matches at 8 bases. The assigned J gene may be wrong: the sequence end matches TRBJ2-7 better. Germline CDR1 is ENHRY and CDR2 is SYGVKD. The CDR3 extends over 13 amino acids. CDR3 loop: CAIVGTSMNEQYF. For the CDR3, the DNA is TGTGCCATCGTCGGGACTAGTATGAACGAGCAGTACTTC.

V is TRBV28 and J is TRBJ2-7; tentative D call: TRBD2 (7 bases). The germline CDR1 and CDR2 sequences are MDHEN and SYDVKM. V shed 6 bases and J shed 5 bases, with 17 bases lying between them. This CDR3 has 14 residues. CDR3: CASSQTGRGDEQYF. The CDR3 DNA follows: TGTGCCAGCAGCCAAACAGGGAGGGGGGACGAGCAGTACTTC.

The rearrangement uses TRBV7-6 and TRBJ2-6, with D possibly TRBD2 on 6 matching bases. CDR1 and CDR2 from the germline V gene are SGHVS and FNYEAQ. The V end lost 2 bases, the J end lost 4 bases, and 15 bases lay between the germline ends. The CDR3 consists of 17 residues. The CDR3 DNA is TGTGCCAGCAGCTTAAAGGGAGGCCCATCCGGGGCCAACGTCCTGACTTTC. Encoded protein: CASSLKGGPSGANVLTF.

This clonotype was seen a handful of times. This chain joins TRBV6-2 or TRBV6-3 and TRBJ2-4; D remains ambiguous. The end of the DNA fits TRBJ2-7 better, so the J call may be wrong. This CDR3 spans 17 amino acids. Germline CDR1 MNHEY, CDR2 SVGEGT. Here the CDR3 DNA reads TGTGCCAGCAGTTACTCGGGTTTCCAGACGCCGTCCTACGAGCAGTACTTC. Amino acid sequence: CASSYSGFQTPSYEQYF.

This clonotype was observed a handful of times. The V call is TRBV25-1, the J call TRBJ2-1, with 9 bases aligning to TRBD2. In germline, CDR1 is MGHDK, CDR2 SYGVNS. CDR3 length equals 17 residues. Germline trimming cut 4 bases from V and 0 bases from J; bases unmatched to any gene: 7. DNA for the CDR3: TGTGCCAGCAGTGGGGGTAGCGGGGGCTACTCCTACAATGAGCAGTTCTTC. Translating gives CASSGGSGGYSYNEQFF. The whole variable domain, remainder taken from reference TRBV25-1 and TRBJ2-1, is EADIYQTPRYLVIGTGKKITLECSQTMGHDKMYWYQQDPGMELHLIHYSYGVNSTEKGDLSSESTVSRIRTEHFPLTLESARPSHTSQYLCASSGGSGGYSYNEQFFGPGTRLTVL.

The chain links TRBV29-1 to TRBJ2-1, with a tentative D call TRBD2 (6 bases). The V end lost 4 bases, the J end lost 8 bases, and 12 bases lay between the germline ends. CDR1 is SQVTM and CDR2 is ANQGSEA in the germline V gene. The CDR3 covers 12 residues. Here the CDR3 DNA reads TGCAGCGTTGGGCGGGGTATCCATGAGCAGTTCTTC. Translating gives CSVGRGIHEQFF.

The chain has TRBV7-9 and TRBJ1-2; 9 bases agree with TRBD1. Germline-derived CDR1 and CDR2 are SEHNR and FQNEAQ (reference sequence). The CDR3 loop spans 14 amino acids. J gave up 4 bases and V 4 bases, and 4 bases lay outside the gene matches. The CDR3 nucleotides read TGTGCCAGCAGCTCACAGGGGGCATCCTATGGCTACACCTTC. It is translated as CASSSQGASYGYTF.

Note on this clonotype: One base away lies a much larger clone, so this may be a sequencing read error. The chain carries TRBV7-2 and TRBJ2-3; D not certain. CDR3 length: 11 amino acids. Germline V lookup: CDR1 SGHTA, CDR2 FQGNSA. Here the CDR3 DNA reads TGTGCCTGCAGCTTTCAAGATACGCAGTATTTT. Residues: CACSFQDTQYF.

The CDR3 spells CASSFKVMGREDQQFF. The CDR3 DNA follows: TGTGCCAGCAGCTTCAAGGTGATGGGGCGGGAGGACCAGCAGTTCTTC. The V gene is TRBV21-1, the J gene TRBJ2-1; the table assigns TRBD2, which was not confirmed against the DNA. TRBV21-1 is a pseudogene. The CDR3 loop spans 16 amino acids.

This chain uses TRBV6-1 with TRBJ2-1, with 7 bases lining up with TRBD1. The J call is in doubt because the DNA end fits TRBJ2-7 better. The germline gives CDR1 MNHNS, CDR2 SASEGT. The CDR3 is 14 residues long. CDR3 coding DNA: TGTGCCAACAAACCGGGACAGTCAAACAATGAGCAGTACTTC. Translated, it gives CANKPGQSNNEQYF.

This clonotype was observed once. The chain links TRBV20-1 to TRBJ2-1, with 9 bases lining up with TRBD2. J lost 6 bases, V lost 4 bases, and 10 bases had no gene match. CDR1 and CDR2 from the germline V gene are DFQATT and SNEGSKA (reference sequence). The CDR3 extends over 15 amino acids. This chain's CDR3 is CSATNGGGAFNEQFF. DNA for the CDR3: TGCAGTGCTACGAATGGCGGGGGGGCCTTCAATGAGCAGTTCTTC.

The V gene is TRBV2, the J gene TRBJ2-7; D is unresolved. The CDR3 has 12 residues. Trimming removed 8 bases from V and 4 bases from J, with 12 bases in between. Germline loops: CDR1 SNHLY, CDR2 FYNNEI. The DNA of the CDR3 is TGTGCCAGCGGGGAAACCCCTTACGAGCAGTACTTC. Translation: CASGETPYEQYF. Filled out from reference TRBV2 and TRBJ2-7, the complete variable domain reads EPEVTQTPSHQVTQMGQEVILRCVPISNHLYFYWYRQILGQKVEFLVSFYNNEISEKSEIFDDQFSVERPDGSNFTLKIRSTKLEDSAMYFCASGETPYEQYFGPGTRLTVT.

The chain uses TRBV10-3 and TRBJ2-1, with D tentatively TRBD1 or TRBD2 (6 bases each). Trimming removed 4 bases from V and 10 bases from J, with 11 bases in between. This CDR3 is 12 amino acids long. Germline lookup yields CDR1 ENHRY and CDR2 SYGVKD. The CDR3 bases are TGTGCCATCAGTGTCGGGGGCTACGAGCAGTTCTTC. It encodes CAISVGGYEQFF.

On this clonotype: One junction end does not reproduce the germline sequence, and a read error may be involved. The rearrangement joins TRBV20-1 to TRBJ2-6; 7 nucleotides match TRBD2. In germline, CDR1 is DFQATT, CDR2 SNEGSKA (reference sequence). This CDR3 comprises 17 residues. CDR3 region: CSALFARGVSGANVLIF. The CDR3 DNA sequence: TGCAGTGCTCTATTCGCCCGGGGGGTCTCTGGGGCCAACGTCCTGATTTTC.

The chain joins TRBV29-1 to TRBJ1-5; 11 bases are shared with TRBD1. From germline, CDR1 is SQVTM and CDR2 ANQGSEA. V trimming: 5 bases; J trimming: 6 bases; junction bases outside the gene matches: 6. CDR3 length equals 14 residues. The CDR3 reads CSVSGQGAGQPQHF. The CDR3, as DNA: TGCAGCGTTTCCGGACAGGGGGCTGGTCAGCCCCAGCATTTT.

DNA of the CDR3: TGTGCCAGCAGCCCTCAAGTCAGGGATGGGGAGACCCAGTACTTC. This gives the protein CASSPQVRDGETQYF. V gene TRBV7-2 combines with J gene TRBJ2-7; D perhaps matches TRBD1 (5 bases). The DNA end lines up better with TRBJ2-5; the J call may be wrong. The CDR3 extends over 15 amino acids. CDR1 SGHTA and CDR2 FQGNSA come from the germline V gene.

The chain carries TRBV5-1 and TRBJ1-1; D perhaps matches TRBD1 (6 bases). The V gene's germline CDR1 is SGHRS and CDR2 YFSETQ. The CDR3 totals 14 residues. The V end was cut by 4 bases, the J end by 3 bases, with 13 bases between. The DNA of the CDR3 is TGCGCCAGCAGCCCCGGGACACTCGACACTGAAGCTTTCTTT. It translates to CASSPGTLDTEAFF. The variable domain in full, completed from reference TRBV5-1 and TRBJ1-1, reads KAGVTQTPRYLIKTRGQQVTLSCSPISGHRSVSWYQQTPGQGLQFLFEYFSETQRNKGNFPGRFSGRQFSNSRSEMNVSTLELGDSALYLCASSPGTLDTEAFFGQGTRLTVV.

In the case of this clonotype: One junction end disagrees with the germline gene, perhaps due to a read error. The chain combines TRBV7-2 with TRBJ2-1; 9 bases map to TRBD2. Germline V CDR1 and CDR2: SGHTA, FQGNSA. The CDR3 has 18 amino acids. The CDR3 spells CASSQQRLAGARYNKQFF. The CDR3 nucleotides are TGTGCCAGCAGCCAACAAAGATTAGCGGGAGCTCGGTACAATAAGCAGTTCTTC.

This clonotype was seen only a few times. The J gene is TRBJ2-7, the V gene TRBV28; the D gene is possibly TRBD1 (5 bases). The CDR3 consists of 13 residues. V was shortened by 11 bases and J by 2 bases, with 16 bases between the two germline ends. CDR1 is MDHEN and CDR2 is SYDVKM in the germline V gene. In DNA form, the CDR3 reads TGTGCCGTGAGCCCAGGGCCTACCTACGAGCAGTACTTC. It yields the protein CAVSPGPTYEQYF. The variable domain in full, with the rest retrieved from reference TRBV28 and TRBJ2-7, is DVKVTQSSRYLVKRTGEKVFLECVQDMDHENMFWYRQDPGLGLRLIYFSYDVKMKEKGDIPEGYSVSREKKERFSLILESASTNQTSMYLCAVSPGPTYEQYFGPGTRLTVT.

Note on this clonotype: Since a much larger clone is just one base distant, this may be a read error. V gene TRBV29-1 combines with J gene TRBJ2-1, with D unresolved. Germline V CDR1 and CDR2: SQVTM, ANQGSEA. The CDR3 is made up of 11 amino acids. V shed 2 bases and J shed 10 bases, with 9 bases lying between them. The chain's CDR3 is CSVETSYEQFF. For the CDR3, the DNA is TGCAGCGTTGAAACCAGCTACGAGCAGTTCTTC.